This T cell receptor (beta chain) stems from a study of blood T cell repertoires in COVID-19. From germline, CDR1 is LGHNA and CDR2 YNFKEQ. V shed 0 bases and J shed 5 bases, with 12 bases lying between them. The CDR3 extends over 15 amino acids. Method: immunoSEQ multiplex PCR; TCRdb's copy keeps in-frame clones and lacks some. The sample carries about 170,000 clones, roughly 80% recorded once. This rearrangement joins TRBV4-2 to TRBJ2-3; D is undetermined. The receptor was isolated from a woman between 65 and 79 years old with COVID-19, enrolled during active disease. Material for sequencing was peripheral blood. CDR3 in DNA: TGTGCCAGCAGCCAAGAGACTCTATTCGGAGATACGCAGTATTTT. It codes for CASSQETLFGDTQYF.